The rows below give T cell receptor beta chains drawn from one sample of a study of cytomegalovirus exposure and HLA in healthy donors. Profiled with immunoSEQ multiplex PCR; TCRdb holds only in-frame clones, not every one. The data contain 100,000 or so clones, around 75% of them singletons. Sample: PBMCs. These receptors were collected from a man aged 25 to 40 in good health and CMV-seronegative. The CDR3 runs from the conserved cysteine through the conserved F or W. A D gene is named only where the DNA matches it firmly. Clone size is stated in some rows and not others, as once, few, many or a class when expanded.

DNA,CDR3,V,size,D,J
TGTGCCAGCAGTTTAAGGACAGGACGAGGCACAGATACGCAGTATTTT,CASSLRTGRGTDTQYF,TRBV28,.,TRBD1,TRBJ2-3
TGTGCCAGTAGTCTCTTGACAGGGGTTAGCAATCAGCCCCAGCATTTT,CASSLLTGVSNQPQHF,TRBV19,.,TRBD1,TRBJ1-5
TGTGCCAGCAGACAGACGACAGGGGTCGGACAAGCTTTCTTT,CASRQTTGVGQAFF,TRBV7-6,.,TRBD1,TRBJ1-1
TGCGCCAGCAGCCAAGATAAGGGGTACGAGCAGTACTTC,CASSQDKGYEQYF,TRBV4-3,.,.,TRBJ2-7
TGTGCCTGGAGGACCCAGGGGGGTGGGGGCCAGCCCCAGCATTTT,CAWRTQGGGGQPQHF,TRBV30,.,TRBD1,TRBJ1-5
TGTGCCAGCAGTGATTTGACAGGGGGTAATCAGCCCCAGCATTTT,CASSDLTGGNQPQHF,TRBV2,many,TRBD1,TRBJ1-5
TGTGCCAGCAGCCTCCGGACTAGCGGAGAGACCCAGTACTTC,CASSLRTSGETQYF,TRBV9,few,TRBD2,TRBJ2-5
TGTGCCAGCAGCTTAAGAGCGGGGGCTTACAATGAGCAGTTCTTC,CASSLRAGAYNEQFF,TRBV7-2,.,TRBD2,TRBJ2-1
TGTGCCAGTAGTCCCGGACAGACCTCAACTAATGAAAAACTGTTTTTT,CASSPGQTSTNEKLFF,TRBV19,.,.,TRBJ1-4
TGTGCCAGTAGTCTAACCGGGACAGGGTCCCAAGAGACCCAGTACTTC,CASSLTGTGSQETQYF,TRBV19,.,TRBD1,TRBJ2-5
TGTGCCAGCAGGACCCCTACAGGGCTGTGGACTAATGAAAAACTGTTTTTT,CASRTPTGLWTNEKLFF,TRBV28,once,.,TRBJ1-4
TGTGCCAGCAGTGAAGGTACGGTCAGGTCGTATGGCTACACCTTC,CASSEGTVRSYGYTF,TRBV6-1,.,.,TRBJ1-2
TGCAGCGTTGCACAGGCTTCCTACGAGCAGTACTTC,CSVAQASYEQYF,TRBV29-1,.,.,TRBJ2-7
TGCGCCAGCAGCCCGGGACTAGCGGGAGTTGATGAGCAGTTCTTC,CASSPGLAGVDEQFF,TRBV5-1,.,TRBD2,TRBJ2-1
TGTGCCAGCCAGGGGGCCTTTGGACACAATGAGCAGTTCTTC,CASQGAFGHNEQFF,TRBV19,.,TRBD1,TRBJ2-1
TGTGCCAGCAGCTCAACTGACAGGGACTTCTACGAGCAGTACTTC,CASSSTDRDFYEQYF,TRBV28,.,.,TRBJ2-7
TGCAGCGTTGAGAGGCAATGGAGGACTAATCCCTACGAGCAGTACTTC,CSVERQWRTNPYEQYF,TRBV29-1,.,.,TRBJ2-7
TGTGCCTGGAGTGGGGGGCGAGCCAAAAACATTCAGTACTTC,CAWSGGRAKNIQYF,TRBV30,.,.,TRBJ2-4
TGTGCCACCAGTGAAAGTCTAGGCTACAATGAGCAGTTCTTC,CATSESLGYNEQFF,TRBV15,few,.,TRBJ2-1
TGCGCCAGCAGCCAAGGTGGGCAGGGAATCGTCGCAACTAATGAAAAACTGTTTTTT,CASSQGGQGIVATNEKLFF,TRBV4-1,.,.,TRBJ1-4
TGTGCCAGCAGCTCGTCAACTAGCGGGGCCCAGAACACCGGGGAGCTGTTTTTT,CASSSSTSGAQNTGELFF,TRBV7-6,.,TRBD2,TRBJ2-2
TGTGCCAGCAGTTCCACGACAGGCGAACACTATGGCTACACCTTC,CASSSTTGEHYGYTF,TRBV6-1,.,.,TRBJ1-2
TGTGCCAGCAGCTCCCCCGGGACTAGCGGACGGTTTGAGCAGTTCTTC,CASSSPGTSGRFEQFF,TRBV7-9,.,TRBD2,TRBJ2-1
TGTGCCAGCAGTTCGGGGATTTTTAACTATGGCTACACCTTC,CASSSGIFNYGYTF,TRBV28,.,.,TRBJ1-2
TGCAGCGTTGTATCTAACACTGAAGCTTTCTTT,CSVVSNTEAFF,TRBV29-1,.,.,TRBJ1-1
TGTGCCAGCAGCTTAGGGTCCAGGAACACTGAAGCTTTCTTT,CASSLGSRNTEAFF,TRBV7-2,.,.,TRBJ1-1
TGTGCCAGACCGGGGGTAGCGGGGTTAAATGAGCAGTTCTTC,CARPGVAGLNEQFF,TRBV5-6,.,TRBD2,TRBJ2-1
TGTGCCAGCAGCACCGACAGGGACCAGCCCCAGCATTTT,CASSTDRDQPQHF,TRBV7-3,.,TRBD1,TRBJ1-5
TGTGCCAGCTCACCACCGGAATCGTGGGCTGAGGAGCAGTTCTTC,CASSPPESWAEEQFF,TRBV18,.,.,TRBJ2-1
TGTGCCAGTAGTATAGGGGGGACAGGGAGGGAGACCCAGTACTTC,CASSIGGTGRETQYF,TRBV19,.,TRBD1,TRBJ2-5
TGTGCCAGCTGTCGGACAGTACTTGGCAATCAGCCCCAGCATTTT,CASCRTVLGNQPQHF,TRBV6-1,.,.,TRBJ1-5
TGTGCTAGTGGCACTCAAACCGACTATGGCTACACCTTC,CASGTQTDYGYTF,TRBV12-5,.,.,TRBJ1-2